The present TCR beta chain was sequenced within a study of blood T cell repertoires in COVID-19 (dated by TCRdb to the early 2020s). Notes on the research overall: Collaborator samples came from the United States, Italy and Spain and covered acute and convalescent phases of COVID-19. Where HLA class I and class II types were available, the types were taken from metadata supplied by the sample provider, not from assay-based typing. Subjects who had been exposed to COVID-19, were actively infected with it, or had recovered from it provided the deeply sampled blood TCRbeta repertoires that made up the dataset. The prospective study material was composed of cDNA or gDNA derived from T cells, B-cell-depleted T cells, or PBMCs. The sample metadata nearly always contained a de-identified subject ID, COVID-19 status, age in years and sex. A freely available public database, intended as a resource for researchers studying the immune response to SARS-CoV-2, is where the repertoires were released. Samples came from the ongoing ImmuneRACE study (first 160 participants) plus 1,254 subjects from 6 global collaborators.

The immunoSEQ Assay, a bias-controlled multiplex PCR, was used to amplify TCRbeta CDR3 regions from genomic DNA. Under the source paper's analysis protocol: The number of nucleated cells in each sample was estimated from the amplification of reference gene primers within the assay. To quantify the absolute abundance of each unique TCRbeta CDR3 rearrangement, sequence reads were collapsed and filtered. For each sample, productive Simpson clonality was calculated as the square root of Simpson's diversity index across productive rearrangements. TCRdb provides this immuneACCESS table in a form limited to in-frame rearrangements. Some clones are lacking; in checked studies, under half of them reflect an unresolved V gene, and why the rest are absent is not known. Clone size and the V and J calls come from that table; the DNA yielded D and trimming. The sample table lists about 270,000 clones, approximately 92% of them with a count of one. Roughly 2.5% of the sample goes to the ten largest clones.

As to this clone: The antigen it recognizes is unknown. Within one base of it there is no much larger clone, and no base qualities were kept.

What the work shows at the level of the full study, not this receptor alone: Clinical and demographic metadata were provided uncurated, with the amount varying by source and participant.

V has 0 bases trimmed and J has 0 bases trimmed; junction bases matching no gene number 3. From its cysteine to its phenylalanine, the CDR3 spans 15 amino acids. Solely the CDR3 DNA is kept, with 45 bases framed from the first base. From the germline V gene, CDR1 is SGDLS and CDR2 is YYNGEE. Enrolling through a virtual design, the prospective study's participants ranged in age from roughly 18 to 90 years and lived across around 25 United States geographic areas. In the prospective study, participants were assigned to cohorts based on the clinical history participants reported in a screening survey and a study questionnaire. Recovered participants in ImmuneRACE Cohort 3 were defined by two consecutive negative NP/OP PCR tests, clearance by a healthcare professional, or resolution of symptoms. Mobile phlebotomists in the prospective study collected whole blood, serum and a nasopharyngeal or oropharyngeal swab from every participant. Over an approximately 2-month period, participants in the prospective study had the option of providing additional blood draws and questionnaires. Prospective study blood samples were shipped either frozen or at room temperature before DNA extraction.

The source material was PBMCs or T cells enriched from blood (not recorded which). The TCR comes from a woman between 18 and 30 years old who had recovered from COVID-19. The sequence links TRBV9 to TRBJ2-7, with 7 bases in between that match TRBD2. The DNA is TGTGCCAGCAGCGTAGGGGGGACTACCTCCTACGAGCAGTACTTC. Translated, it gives CASSVGGTTSYEQYF.